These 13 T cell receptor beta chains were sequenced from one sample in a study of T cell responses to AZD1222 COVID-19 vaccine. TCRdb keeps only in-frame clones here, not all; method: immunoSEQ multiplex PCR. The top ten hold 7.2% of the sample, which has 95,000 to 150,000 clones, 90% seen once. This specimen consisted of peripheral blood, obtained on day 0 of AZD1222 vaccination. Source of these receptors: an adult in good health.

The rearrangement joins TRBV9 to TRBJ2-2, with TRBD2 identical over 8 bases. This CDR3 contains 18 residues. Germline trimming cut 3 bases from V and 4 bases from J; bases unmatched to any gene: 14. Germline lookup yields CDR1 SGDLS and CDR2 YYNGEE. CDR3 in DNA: TGTGCCAGCAGCGCGTCCGGGACTAGATGGGGCCTCACCGGGGAGCTGTTTTTT. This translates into CASSASGTRWGLTGELFF.

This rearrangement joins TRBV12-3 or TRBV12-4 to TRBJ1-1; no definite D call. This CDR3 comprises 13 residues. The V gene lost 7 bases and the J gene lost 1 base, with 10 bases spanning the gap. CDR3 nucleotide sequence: TGTGCCAGCACTTGGAGGGAGAACACTGAAGCTTTCTTT. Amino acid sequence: CASTWRENTEAFF.

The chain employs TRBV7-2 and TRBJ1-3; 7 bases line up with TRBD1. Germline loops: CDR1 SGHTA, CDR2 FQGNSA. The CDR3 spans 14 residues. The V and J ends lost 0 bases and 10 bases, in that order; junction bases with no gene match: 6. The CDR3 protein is CASSLAGTAGTIYF. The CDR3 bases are TGTGCCAGCAGCTTAGCTGGGACAGCCGGGACCATATATTTT.

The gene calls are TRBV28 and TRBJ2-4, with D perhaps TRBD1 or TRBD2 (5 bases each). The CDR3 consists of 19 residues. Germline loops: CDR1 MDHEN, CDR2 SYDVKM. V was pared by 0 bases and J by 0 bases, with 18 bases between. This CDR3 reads CASSLWVGATGLAKNIQYF. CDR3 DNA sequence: TGTGCCAGCAGTTTATGGGTCGGGGCAACGGGCTTAGCCAAAAACATTCAGTACTTC. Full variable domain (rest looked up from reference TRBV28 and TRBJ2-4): DVKVTQSSRYLVKRTGEKVFLECVQDMDHENMFWYRQDPGLGLRLIYFSYDVKMKEKGDIPEGYSVSREKKERFSLILESASTNQTSMYLCASSLWVGATGLAKNIQYFGAGTRLSVL.

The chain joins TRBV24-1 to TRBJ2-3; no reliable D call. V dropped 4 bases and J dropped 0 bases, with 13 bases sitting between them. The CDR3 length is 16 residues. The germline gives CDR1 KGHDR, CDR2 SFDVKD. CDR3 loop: CATSDRGRISTDTQYF. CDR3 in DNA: TGTGCCACCAGTGACCGCGGCAGGATTAGCACAGATACGCAGTATTTT.

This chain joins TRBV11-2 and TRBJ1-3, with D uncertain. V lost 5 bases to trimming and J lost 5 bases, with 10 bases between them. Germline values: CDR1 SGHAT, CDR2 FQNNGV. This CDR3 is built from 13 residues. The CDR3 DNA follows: TGTGCCAGCAGCACCAATCAGCGAAACACCATATATTTT. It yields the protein CASSTNQRNTIYF.

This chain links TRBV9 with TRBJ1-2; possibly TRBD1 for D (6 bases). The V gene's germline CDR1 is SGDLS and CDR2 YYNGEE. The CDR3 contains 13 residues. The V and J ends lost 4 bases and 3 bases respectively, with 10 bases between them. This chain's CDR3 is CASSPRGDYGYTF. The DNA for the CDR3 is TGTGCCAGCAGCCCAAGGGGGGACTATGGCTACACCTTC.

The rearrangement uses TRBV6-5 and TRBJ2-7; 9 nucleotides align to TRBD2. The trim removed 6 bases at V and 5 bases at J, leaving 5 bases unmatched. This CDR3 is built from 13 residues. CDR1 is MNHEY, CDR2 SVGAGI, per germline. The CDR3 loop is CASRKREDHEQYF. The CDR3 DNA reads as TGTGCCAGCAGAAAGCGGGAGGACCACGAGCAGTACTTC.

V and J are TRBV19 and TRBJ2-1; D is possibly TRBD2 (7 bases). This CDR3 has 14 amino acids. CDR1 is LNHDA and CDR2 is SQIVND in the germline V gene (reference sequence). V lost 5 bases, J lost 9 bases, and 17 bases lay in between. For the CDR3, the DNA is TGTGCCAGTAGTTTGCTAGCGGACAGAAGTGAGCAGTTCTTC. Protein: CASSLLADRSEQFF. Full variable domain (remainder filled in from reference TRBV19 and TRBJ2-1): DGGITQSPKYLFRKEGQNVTLSCEQNLNHDAMYWYRQDPGQGLRLIYYSQIVNDFQKGDIAEGYSVSREKKESFPLTVTSAQKNPTAFYLCASSLLADRSEQFFGPGTRLTVL.

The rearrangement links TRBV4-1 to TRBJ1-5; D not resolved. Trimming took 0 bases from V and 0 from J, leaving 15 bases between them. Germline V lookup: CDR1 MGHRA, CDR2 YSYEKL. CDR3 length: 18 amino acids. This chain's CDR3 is CASSQDSGGYSSNQPQHF. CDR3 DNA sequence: TGCGCCAGCAGCCAAGATTCGGGAGGGTATTCTAGCAATCAGCCCCAGCATTTT.

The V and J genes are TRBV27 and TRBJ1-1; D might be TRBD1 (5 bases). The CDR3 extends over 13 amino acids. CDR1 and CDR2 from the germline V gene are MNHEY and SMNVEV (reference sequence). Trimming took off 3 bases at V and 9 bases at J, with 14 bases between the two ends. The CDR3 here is CASSFQGGPQAFF. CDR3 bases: TGTGCCAGCAGTTTCCAGGGAGGGCCCCAAGCTTTCTTT.

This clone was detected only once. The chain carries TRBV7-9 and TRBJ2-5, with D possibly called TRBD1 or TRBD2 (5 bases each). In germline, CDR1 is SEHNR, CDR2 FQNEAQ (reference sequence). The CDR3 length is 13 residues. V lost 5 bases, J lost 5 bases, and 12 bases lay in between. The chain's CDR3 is CASSPRGPETQYF. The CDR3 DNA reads TGTGCCAGCAGCCCAAGGGGACCGGAGACCCAGTACTTC.

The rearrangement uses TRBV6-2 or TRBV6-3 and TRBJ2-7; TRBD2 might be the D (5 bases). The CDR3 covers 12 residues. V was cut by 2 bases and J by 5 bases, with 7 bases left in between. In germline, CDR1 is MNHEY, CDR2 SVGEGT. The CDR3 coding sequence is TGTGCCAGCAGTTACCGACTACACGAGCAGTACTTC. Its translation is CASSYRLHEQYF.